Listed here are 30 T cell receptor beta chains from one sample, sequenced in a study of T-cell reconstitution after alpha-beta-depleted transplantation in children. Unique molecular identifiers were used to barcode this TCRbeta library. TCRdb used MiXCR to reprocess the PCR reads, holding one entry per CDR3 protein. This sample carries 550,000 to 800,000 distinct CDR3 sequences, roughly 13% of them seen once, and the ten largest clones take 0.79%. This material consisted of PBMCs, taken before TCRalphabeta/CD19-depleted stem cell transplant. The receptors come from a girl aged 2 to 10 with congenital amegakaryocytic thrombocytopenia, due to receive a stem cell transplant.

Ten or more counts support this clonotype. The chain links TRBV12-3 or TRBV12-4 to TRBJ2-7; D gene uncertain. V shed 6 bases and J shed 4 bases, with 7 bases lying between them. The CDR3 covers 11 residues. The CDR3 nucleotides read TGTGCCAGCAGCCAGGAATACGAGCAGTACTTC. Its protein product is CASSQEYEQYF.

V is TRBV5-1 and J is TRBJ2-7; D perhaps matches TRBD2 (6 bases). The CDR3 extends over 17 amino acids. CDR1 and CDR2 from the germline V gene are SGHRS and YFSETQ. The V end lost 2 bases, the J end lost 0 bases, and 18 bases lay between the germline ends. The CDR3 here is CASSLGLGIADSYEQYF. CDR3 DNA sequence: TGCGCCAGCAGCTTAGGCCTTGGGATAGCGGACTCCTACGAGCAGTACTTC.

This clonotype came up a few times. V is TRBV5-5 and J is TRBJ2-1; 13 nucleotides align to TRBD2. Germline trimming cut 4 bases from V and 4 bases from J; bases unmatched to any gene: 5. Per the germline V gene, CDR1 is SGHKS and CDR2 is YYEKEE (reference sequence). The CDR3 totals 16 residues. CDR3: CASSRLAGGPYNEQFF. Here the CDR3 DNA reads TGTGCCAGCAGCCGACTAGCGGGAGGTCCTTACAATGAGCAGTTCTTC.

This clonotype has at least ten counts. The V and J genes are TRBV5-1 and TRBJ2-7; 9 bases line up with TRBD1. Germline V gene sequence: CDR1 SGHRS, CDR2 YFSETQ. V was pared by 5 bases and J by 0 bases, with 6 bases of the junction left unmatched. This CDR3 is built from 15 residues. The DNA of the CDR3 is TGCGCCAGCAGGGTACAGGGGGCTTACTCCTACGAGCAGTACTTC. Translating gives CASRVQGAYSYEQYF.

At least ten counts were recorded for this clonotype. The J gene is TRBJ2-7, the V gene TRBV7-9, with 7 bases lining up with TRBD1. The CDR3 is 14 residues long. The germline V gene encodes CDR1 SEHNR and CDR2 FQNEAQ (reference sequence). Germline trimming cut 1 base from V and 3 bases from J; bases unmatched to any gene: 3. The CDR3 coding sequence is TGTGCCAGCAGCTTAGAAGGGGGCGGCTACGAGCAGTACTTC. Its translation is CASSLEGGGYEQYF.

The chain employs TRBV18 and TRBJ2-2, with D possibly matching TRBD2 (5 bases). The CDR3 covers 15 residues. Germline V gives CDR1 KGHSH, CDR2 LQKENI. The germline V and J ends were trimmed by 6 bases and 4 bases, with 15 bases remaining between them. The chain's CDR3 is CASSPQDSITGELFF. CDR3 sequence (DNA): TGTGCCAGCTCTCCCCAGGACTCAATCACCGGGGAGCTGTTTTTT.

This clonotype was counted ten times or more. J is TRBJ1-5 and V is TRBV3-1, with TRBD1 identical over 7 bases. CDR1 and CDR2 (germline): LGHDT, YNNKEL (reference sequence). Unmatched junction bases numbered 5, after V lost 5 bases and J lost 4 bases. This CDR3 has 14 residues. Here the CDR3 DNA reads TGTGCCAGCAGCGGGACAGCCCTTAATCAGCCCCAGCATTTT. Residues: CASSGTALNQPQHF. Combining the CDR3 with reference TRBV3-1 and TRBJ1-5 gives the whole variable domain DTAVSQTPKYLVTQMGNDKSIKCEQNLGHDTMYWYKQDSKKFLKIMFSYNNKELIINETVPNRFSPKSPDKAHLNLHINSLELGDSAVYFCASSGTALNQPQHFGDGTRLSIL.

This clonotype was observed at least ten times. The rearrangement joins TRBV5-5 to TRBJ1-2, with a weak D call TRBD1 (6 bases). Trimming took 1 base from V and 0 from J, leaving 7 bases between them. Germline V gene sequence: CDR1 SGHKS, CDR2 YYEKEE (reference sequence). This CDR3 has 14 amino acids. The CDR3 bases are TGTGCCAGCAGCTTGCGACAGGCTAACTATGGCTACACCTTC. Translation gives CASSLRQANYGYTF.

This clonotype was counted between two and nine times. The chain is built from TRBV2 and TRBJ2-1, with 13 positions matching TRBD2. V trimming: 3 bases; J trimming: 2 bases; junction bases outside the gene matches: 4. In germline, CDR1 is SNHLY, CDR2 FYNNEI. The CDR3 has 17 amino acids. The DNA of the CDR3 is TGTGCCAGCAGTGAGACTAGCGGGAGGACCACCTACAATGAGCAGTTCTTC. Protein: CASSETSGRTTYNEQFF. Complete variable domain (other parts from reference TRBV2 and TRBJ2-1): EPEVTQTPSHQVTQMGQEVILRCVPISNHLYFYWYRQILGQKVEFLVSFYNNEISEKSEIFDDQFSVERPDGSNFTLKIRSTKLEDSAMYFCASSETSGRTTYNEQFFGPGTRLTVL.

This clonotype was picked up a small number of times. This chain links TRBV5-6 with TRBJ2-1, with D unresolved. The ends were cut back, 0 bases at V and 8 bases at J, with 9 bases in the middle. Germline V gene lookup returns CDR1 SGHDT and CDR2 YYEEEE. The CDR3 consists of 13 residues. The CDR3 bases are TGTGCCAGCAGCTTGGAAACCGCGGATGAGCAGTTCTTC. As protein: CASSLETADEQFF.

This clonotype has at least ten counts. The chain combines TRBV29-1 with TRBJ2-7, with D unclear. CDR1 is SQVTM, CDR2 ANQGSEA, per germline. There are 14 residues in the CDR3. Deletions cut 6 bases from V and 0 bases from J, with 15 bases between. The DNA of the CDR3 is TGCAGCGTCACCCCGTTGGATATCTCCTACGAGCAGTACTTC. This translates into CSVTPLDISYEQYF.

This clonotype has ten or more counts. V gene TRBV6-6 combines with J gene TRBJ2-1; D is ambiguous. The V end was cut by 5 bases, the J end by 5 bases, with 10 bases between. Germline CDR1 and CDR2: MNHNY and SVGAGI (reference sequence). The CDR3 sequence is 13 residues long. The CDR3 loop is CASSQLVHNEQFF. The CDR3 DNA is TGTGCCAGCAGTCAACTTGTCCACAATGAGCAGTTCTTC.

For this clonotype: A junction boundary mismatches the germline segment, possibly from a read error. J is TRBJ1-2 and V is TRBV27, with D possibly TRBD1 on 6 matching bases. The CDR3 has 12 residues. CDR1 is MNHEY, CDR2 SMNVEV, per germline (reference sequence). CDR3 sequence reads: CASMNRVGGDTF. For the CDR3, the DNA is TGTGCCAGCATGAACAGGGTGGGTGGCGACACCTTC.

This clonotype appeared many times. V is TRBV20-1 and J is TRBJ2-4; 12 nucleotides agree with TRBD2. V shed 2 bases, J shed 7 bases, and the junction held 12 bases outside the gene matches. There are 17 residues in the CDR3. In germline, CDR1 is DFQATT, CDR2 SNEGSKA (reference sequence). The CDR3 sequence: CSARLAGGRGRVNIQYF. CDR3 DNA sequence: TGCAGTGCTAGACTAGCGGGAGGGCGTGGACGGGTGAACATTCAGTACTTC.

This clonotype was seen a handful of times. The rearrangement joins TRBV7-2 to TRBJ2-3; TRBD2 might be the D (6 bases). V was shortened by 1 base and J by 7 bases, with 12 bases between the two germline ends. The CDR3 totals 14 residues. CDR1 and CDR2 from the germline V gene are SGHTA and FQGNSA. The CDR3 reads CASSLVGAGHTQYF. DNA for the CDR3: TGTGCCAGCAGCTTAGTAGGAGCGGGTCATACGCAGTATTTT.

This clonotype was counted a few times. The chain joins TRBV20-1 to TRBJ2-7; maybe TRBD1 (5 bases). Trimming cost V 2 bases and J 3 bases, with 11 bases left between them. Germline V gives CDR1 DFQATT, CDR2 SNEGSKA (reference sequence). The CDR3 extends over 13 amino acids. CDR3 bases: TGCAGTGCTAGAACAGACAGAGACTACGAGCAGTACTTC. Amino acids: CSARTDRDYEQYF.

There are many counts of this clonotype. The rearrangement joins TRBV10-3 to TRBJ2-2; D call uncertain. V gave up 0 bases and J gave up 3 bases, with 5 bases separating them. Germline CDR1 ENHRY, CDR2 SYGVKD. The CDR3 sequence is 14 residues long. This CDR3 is CAISESRDTGELFF. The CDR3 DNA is TGTGCCATCAGTGAGTCTCGGGACACCGGGGAGCTGTTTTTT.

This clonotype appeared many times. The CDR3: CSATKGTGNEKLFF. CDR3 nucleotides: TGCAGTGCTACTAAGGGGACAGGGAATGAAAAACTGTTTTTT. The gene calls are TRBV20-1 and TRBJ1-4, with 9 bases that match TRBD1. The V gene end was trimmed by 4 bases and the J gene end by 5 bases; junction bases not matched to a gene: 5. CDR1 is DFQATT, CDR2 SNEGSKA, per germline (reference sequence). The CDR3 is 14 residues long.

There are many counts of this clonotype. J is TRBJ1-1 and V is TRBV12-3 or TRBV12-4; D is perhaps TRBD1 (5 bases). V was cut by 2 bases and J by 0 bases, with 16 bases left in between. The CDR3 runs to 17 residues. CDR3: CASSLRAGGGLNTEAFF. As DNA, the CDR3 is TGTGCCAGCAGTTTACGGGCCGGTGGGGGGTTGAACACTGAAGCTTTCTTT.

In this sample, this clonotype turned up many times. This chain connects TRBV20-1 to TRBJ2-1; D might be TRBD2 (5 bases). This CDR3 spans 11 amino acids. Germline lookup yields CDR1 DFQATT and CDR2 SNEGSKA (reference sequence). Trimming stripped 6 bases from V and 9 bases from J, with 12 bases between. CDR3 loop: CSARPGGEQFF. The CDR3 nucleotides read TGCAGTGCCCGCCCCGGAGGTGAGCAGTTCTTC.

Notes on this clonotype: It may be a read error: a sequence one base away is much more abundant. The DNA of the CDR3 is TGTGCCTGCAGCCAGATAGCGGCAGGGGGCACTGAAGCTTTCTTT. Protein sequence: CACSQIAAGGTEAFF. The chain is built from TRBV3-1 and TRBJ1-1; the match to TRBD1 covers 7 bases. The CDR3 is 15 residues long. The germline CDR1 and CDR2 sequences are LGHDT and YNNKEL (reference sequence).

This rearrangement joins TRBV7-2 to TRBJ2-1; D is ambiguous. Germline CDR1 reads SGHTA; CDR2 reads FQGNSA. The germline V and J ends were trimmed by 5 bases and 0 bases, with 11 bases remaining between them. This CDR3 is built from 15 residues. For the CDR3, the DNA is TGTGCCAGCAGCGCATACTCCAGCTCCTACAATGAGCAGTTCTTC. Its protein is CASSAYSSSYNEQFF.

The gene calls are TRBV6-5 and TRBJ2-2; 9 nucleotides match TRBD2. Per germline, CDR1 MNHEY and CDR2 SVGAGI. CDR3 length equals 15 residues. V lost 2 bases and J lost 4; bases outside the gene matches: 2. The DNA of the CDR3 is TGTGCCAGCAGTTACCTAGCGGGATCCACCGGGGAGCTGTTTTTT. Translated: CASSYLAGSTGELFF.

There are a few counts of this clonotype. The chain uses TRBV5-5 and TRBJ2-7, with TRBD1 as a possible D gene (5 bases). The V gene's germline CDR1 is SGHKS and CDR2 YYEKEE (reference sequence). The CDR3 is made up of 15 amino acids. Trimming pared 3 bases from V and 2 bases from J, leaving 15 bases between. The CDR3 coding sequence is TGTGCCAGCAGCTCTGCGCCAGGGCACACCTACGAGCAGTACTTC. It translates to CASSSAPGHTYEQYF. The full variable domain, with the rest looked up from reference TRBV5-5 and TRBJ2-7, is DAGVTQSPTHLIKTRGQQVTLRCSPISGHKSVSWYQQVLGQGPQFIFQYYEKEERGRGNFPDRFSARQFPNYSSELNVNALLLGDSALYLCASSSAPGHTYEQYFGPGTRLTVT.

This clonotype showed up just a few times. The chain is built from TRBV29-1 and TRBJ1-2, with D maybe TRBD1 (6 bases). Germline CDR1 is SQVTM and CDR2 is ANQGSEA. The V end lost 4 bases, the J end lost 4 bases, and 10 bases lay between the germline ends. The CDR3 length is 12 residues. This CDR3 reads CSVVGGVYGYTF. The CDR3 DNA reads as TGCAGCGTTGTTGGGGGCGTCTATGGCTACACCTTC.

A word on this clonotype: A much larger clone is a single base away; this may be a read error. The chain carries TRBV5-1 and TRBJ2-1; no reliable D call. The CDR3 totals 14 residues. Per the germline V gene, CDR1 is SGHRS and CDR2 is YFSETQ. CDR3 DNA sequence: TGCGCCCGCAGCCTGACTCCACCATACAATGAGCAGTTCTTC. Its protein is CARSLTPPYNEQFF.

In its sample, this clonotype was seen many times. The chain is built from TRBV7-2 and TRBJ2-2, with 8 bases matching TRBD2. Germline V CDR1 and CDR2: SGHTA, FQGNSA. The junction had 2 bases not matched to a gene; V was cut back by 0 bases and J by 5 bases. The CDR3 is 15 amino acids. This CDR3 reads CASSLAGRGTGELFF. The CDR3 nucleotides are TGTGCCAGCAGCTTAGCCGGGAGGGGAACCGGGGAGCTGTTTTTT. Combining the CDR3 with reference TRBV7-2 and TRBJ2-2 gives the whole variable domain GAGVSQSPSNKVTEKGKDVELRCDPISGHTALYWYRQSLGQGLEFLIYFQGNSAPDKSGLPSDRFSAERTGGSVSTLTIQRTQQEDSAVYLCASSLAGRGTGELFFGEGSRLTVL.

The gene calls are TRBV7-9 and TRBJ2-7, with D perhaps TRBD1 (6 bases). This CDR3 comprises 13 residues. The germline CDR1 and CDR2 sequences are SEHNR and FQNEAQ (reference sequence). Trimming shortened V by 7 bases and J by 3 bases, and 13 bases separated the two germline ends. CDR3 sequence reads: CASMNRANYEQYF. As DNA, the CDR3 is TGTGCCAGCATGAACAGGGCTAACTACGAGCAGTACTTC.

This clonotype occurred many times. The CDR3, as DNA: TGTGCCAGCAACCGGGAGGGGTTCTTC. Its protein product is CASNREGFF. The chain has TRBV12-3 or TRBV12-4 and TRBJ2-1, with TRBD2 identical over 8 bases. V dropped 7 bases and J dropped 15; count of bases not matched to a gene: 2. The CDR3 is 9 residues long.

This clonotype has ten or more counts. In nucleotides, the CDR3 is TGTGCCAGCAGCGCGGAGGGGGACAGGGTTTCAGATACGCAGTATTTT. Translating gives CASSAEGDRVSDTQYF. The chain links TRBV9 to TRBJ2-3, with 9 bases lining up with TRBD1. The length of the CDR3 is 16 residues. Germline V gives CDR1 SGDLS, CDR2 YYNGEE. The V and J ends lost 3 bases and 4 bases, in that order; junction bases with no gene match: 9.